This T cell receptor beta chain was retrieved from a study of blood T cell repertoires in COVID-19. Under the authors' procedure: Estimates of nucleated cell counts were drawn from the amplification of reference gene primers. Libraries were prepared by immunoSEQ multiplex PCR; TCRdb keeps only in-frame clonotypes and omits some of them. V, J and clone size derive from that table, while D and trimming were established from the DNA sequence. This table has about 130,000 clones, about 90% appearing once. The V and J ends lost 3 bases and 3 bases respectively, with 14 bases between them. CDR1 and CDR2 from the germline V gene are KGHSH and LQKENI. This CDR3 is built from 15 residues.

The chain joins TRBV18 to TRBJ1-1; unclear D gene. What was sequenced was peripheral blood. The receptor was isolated from a man aged 50 to 60 with COVID-19, enrolled during active disease. CDR3 nucleotides: TGTGCCAGCTCACCGTCGGCGGGTAGGGACACTGAAGCTTTCTTT. Its translation: CASSPSAGRDTEAFF.